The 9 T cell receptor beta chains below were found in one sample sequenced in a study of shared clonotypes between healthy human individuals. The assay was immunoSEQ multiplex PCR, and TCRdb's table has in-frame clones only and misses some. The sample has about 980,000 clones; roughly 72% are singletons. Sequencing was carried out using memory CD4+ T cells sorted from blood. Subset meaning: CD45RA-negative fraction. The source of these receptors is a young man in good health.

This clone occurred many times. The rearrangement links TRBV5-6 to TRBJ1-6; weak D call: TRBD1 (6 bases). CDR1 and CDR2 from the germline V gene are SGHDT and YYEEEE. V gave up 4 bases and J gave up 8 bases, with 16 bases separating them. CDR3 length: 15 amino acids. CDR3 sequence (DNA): TGTGCCAGCAGCCCTTTGGGACAATTGTATTCACCCCTCCACTTT. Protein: CASSPLGQLYSPLHF.

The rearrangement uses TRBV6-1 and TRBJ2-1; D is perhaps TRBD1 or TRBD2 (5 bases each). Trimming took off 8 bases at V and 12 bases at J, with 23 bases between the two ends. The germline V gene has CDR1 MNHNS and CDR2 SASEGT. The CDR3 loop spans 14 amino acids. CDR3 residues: CASSSGPLWAGQFF. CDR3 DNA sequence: TGTGCCAGCTCCTCGGGGCCCCTATGGGCGGGGCAGTTCTTC.

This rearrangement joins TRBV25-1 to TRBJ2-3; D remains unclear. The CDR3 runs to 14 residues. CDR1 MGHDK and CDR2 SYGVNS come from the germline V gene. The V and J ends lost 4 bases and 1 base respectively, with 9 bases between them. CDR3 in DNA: TGTGCCAGCAGTGCCATCGATCGCACAGATACGCAGTATTTT. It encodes CASSAIDRTDTQYF.

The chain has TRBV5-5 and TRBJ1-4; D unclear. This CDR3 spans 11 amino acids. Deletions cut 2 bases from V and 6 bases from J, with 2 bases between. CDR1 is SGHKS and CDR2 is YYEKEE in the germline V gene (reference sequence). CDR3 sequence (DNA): TGTGCCAGCAGCTTCTATGAAAAACTGTTTTTT. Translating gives CASSFYEKLFF. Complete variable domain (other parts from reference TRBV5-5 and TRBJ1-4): DAGVTQSPTHLIKTRGQQVTLRCSPISGHKSVSWYQQVLGQGPQFIFQYYEKEERGRGNFPDRFSARQFPNYSSELNVNALLLGDSALYLCASSFYEKLFFGSGTQLSVL.

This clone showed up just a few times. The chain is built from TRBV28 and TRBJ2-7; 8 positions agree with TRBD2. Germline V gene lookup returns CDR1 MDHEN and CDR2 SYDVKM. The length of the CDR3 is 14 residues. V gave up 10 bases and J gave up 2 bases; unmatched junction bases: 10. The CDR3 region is CATNAGGPAYEQYF. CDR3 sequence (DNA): TGTGCCACCAATGCGGGGGGCCCCGCCTACGAGCAGTACTTC.

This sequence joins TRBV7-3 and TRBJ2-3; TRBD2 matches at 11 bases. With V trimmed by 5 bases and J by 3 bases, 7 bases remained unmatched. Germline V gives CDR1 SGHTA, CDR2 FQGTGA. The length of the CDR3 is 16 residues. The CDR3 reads CASSPSSGGITDTQYF. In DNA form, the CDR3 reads TGTGCCAGCAGCCCCTCTAGCGGGGGGATAACAGATACGCAGTATTTT.

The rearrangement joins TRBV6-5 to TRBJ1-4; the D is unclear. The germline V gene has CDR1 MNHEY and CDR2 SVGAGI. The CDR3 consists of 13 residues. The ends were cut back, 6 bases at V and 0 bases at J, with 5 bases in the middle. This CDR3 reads CASRQTTNEKLFF. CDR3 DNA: TGTGCCAGCAGGCAAACAACTAATGAAAAACTGTTTTTT.

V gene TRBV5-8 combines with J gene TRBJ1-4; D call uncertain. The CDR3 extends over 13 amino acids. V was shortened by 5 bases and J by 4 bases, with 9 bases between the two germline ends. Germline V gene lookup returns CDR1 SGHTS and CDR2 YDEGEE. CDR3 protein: CASRRADNEKLFF. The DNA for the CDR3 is TGTGCCAGCAGGCGGGCCGATAATGAAAAACTGTTTTTT.

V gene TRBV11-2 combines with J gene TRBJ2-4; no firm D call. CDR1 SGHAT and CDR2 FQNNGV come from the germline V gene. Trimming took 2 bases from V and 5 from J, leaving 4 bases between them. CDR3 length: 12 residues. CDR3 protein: CASSLSQNIQYF. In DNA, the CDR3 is TGTGCCAGCAGCTTAAGCCAAAACATTCAGTACTTC.